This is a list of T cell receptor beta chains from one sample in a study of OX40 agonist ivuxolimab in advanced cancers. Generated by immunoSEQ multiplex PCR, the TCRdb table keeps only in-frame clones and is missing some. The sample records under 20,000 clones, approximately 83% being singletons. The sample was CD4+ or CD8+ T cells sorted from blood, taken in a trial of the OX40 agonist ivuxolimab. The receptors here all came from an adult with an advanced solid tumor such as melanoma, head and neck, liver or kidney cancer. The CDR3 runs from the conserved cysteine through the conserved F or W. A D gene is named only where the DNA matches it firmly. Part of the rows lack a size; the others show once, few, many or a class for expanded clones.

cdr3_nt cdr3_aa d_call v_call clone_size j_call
TGTGCCAGCAGTTACGTCAGGAACGCAAATTCACCCCTCCACTTT CASSYVRNANSPLHF NA TRBV6-5 NA TRBJ1-6
TGTGCCAGCAGTTACCTCGGAGATGAGCAGTTCTTC CASSYLGDEQFF NA TRBV6-5 NA TRBJ2-1
TGTGCCAGCAGTCCCCAGACAGGGGGCTGGAACATTCAGTACTTC CASSPQTGGWNIQYF TRBD1 TRBV28 NA TRBJ2-4
TGTGCCAGCACCTTAGGGGGGGGAGGTGAGCAGTTCTTC CASTLGGGGEQFF NA TRBV7-9 NA TRBJ2-1
TGTGCCAGCAGCTTCGGGGGACTAGCGGGGGCCAACTACAATGAGCAGTTCTTC CASSFGGLAGANYNEQFF TRBD2 TRBV11-2 NA TRBJ2-1
TGTGCCACCAGCAGAGAGGGTAGCGGCTACGAGCAGTACTTC CATSREGSGYEQYF NA TRBV15 few TRBJ2-7
TGTGCCTGGAGTGGGGCGTCCCAAGAGACCCAGTACTTC CAWSGASQETQYF NA TRBV30 NA TRBJ2-5
TGTGCCATCAGGGAAACAGGGGGGGGACCAGATACGCAGTATTTT CAIRETGGGPDTQYF NA TRBV10-3 NA TRBJ2-3
TGTGCCAGCATTAGTATAGTCAGGGTAGCTAATGAAAAACTGTTTTTT CASISIVRVANEKLFF NA TRBV19 NA TRBJ1-4
TGTGCCAGCAGCTTCCAGGCCACGAACACTGAAGCTTTCTTT CASSFQATNTEAFF NA TRBV7-6 NA TRBJ1-1
TGTGCCAGTAGTATGAGGCGGGGGTACGATACGCAGTATTTT CASSMRRGYDTQYF TRBD2 TRBV19 NA TRBJ2-3
TGTGCCAGCAGCGTAGTCGGGGGGACGGGCACAGATACGCAGTATTTT CASSVVGGTGTDTQYF TRBD2 TRBV9 NA TRBJ2-3
TGCGCCAGCAGCTTGGCACCGGCTAGCGGGACCGGGGAGCTGTTTTTT CASSLAPASGTGELFF TRBD2 TRBV5-1 few TRBJ2-2
TGTGCCAGCAACCCACCCGGGACAGGGTTTATTCTTGATGGCTACACCTTC CASNPPGTGFILDGYTF NA TRBV21-1 NA TRBJ1-2
TGTGCCAGCAGTTCATACAGCTCAAATAACTATGGCTACACCTTC CASSSYSSNNYGYTF NA TRBV28 NA TRBJ1-2
TGTGCCAGCAGCTCACGTAGCGGGAGCCTCTACGAGCAGTACTTC CASSSRSGSLYEQYF TRBD2 TRBV5-4 NA TRBJ2-7
TGTGCCAGCAGCTTTGGCGGTTCAGGGGACACTGAAGCTTTCTTT CASSFGGSGDTEAFF NA TRBV7-3 NA TRBJ1-1
TGTGCCAGTAGTATTCAGGACTCCTACGAGCAGTACTTC CASSIQDSYEQYF NA TRBV19 NA TRBJ2-7
TGTGCCAGCAGTGGGATCGGGACAGGGGTTAATCAGCCCCAGCATTTT CASSGIGTGVNQPQHF TRBD1 TRBV2 NA TRBJ1-5
TGTGCTAGTGGGGTAAAGAGGGACCCGAGCTCCTATAATTCACCCCTCCACTTT CASGVKRDPSSYNSPLHF NA TRBV12-5 NA TRBJ1-6
TGTGCCAGCACCAGGGACAGCTATGGCTACACCTTC CASTRDSYGYTF TRBD1 TRBV2 large TRBJ1-2
TGTGCCAGCTCACCCCAGGGGGCAGTCTACGAGCAGTACTTC CASSPQGAVYEQYF TRBD1 TRBV18 NA TRBJ2-7
TGTGCCAGTACCCACAGGGGTTACGGCTACACCTTC CASTHRGYGYTF TRBD1 TRBV19 few TRBJ1-2
TGTGCCAGCAGCTTAGCGGGGACACACGGGGAGCTGTTTTTT CASSLAGTHGELFF NA TRBV7-4 NA TRBJ2-2
TGCAGCGCAATAGCGGGGGCCTCCTACAATGAGCAGTTCTTC CSAIAGASYNEQFF TRBD2 TRBV29-1 NA TRBJ2-1
TGTGCCAGTACTACAGGGTATAGCACAGATACGCAGTATTTT CASTTGYSTDTQYF NA TRBV19 NA TRBJ2-3
TGTGCCAGCAGCAAAATGGGAAACTATGGCTACACCTTC CASSKMGNYGYTF NA TRBV9 NA TRBJ1-2
TGTGCCACCAGCAGAACCGGGACTAACTACAATGAGCAGTTCTTC CATSRTGTNYNEQFF TRBD2 TRBV15 NA TRBJ2-1
TGTGCCAGCAGTTCCCTAGTTACCGGGGAGCTGTTTTTT CASSSLVTGELFF NA TRBV11-2 NA TRBJ2-2
TGTGCCAGCTCACCACCTGGGGGGCGCAATCAGCCCCAGCATTTT CASSPPGGRNQPQHF NA TRBV18 NA TRBJ1-5
TGTGCCAGCAGCGACGACGAGCAGTACTTC CASSDDEQYF NA TRBV9 NA TRBJ2-7
TGCGCCAGCAGCTTGGGACAGGGGTACACTGAAGCTTTCTTT CASSLGQGYTEAFF TRBD1 TRBV5-1 few TRBJ1-1
TGCAGCGTTGAACAGGGATATGGCTACACCTTC CSVEQGYGYTF NA TRBV29-1 NA TRBJ1-2
TGTGCCAGCAGCCAACCCTTAGGTAGTAGAGAGACTGAAGCTTTCTTT CASSQPLGSRETEAFF NA TRBV14 NA TRBJ1-1
TGTGCCAGCAGCCCCGCGGGGGGGACAGGCCCTGTTATTAAAGCTTTCTTT CASSPAGGTGPVIKAFF TRBD1 TRBV9 NA TRBJ1-1
TGTGCCAGCAGTTCTCGGACCTTTGAAGCTTTCTTT CASSSRTFEAFF NA TRBV6-5 NA TRBJ1-1
TGTGCCAGCAGCGTACAGGGGACCAACCCTGGAAACACCATATATTTT CASSVQGTNPGNTIYF NA TRBV9 NA TRBJ1-3
TGTGCCAGCAGCCAGAGACAGGGGGAAGAGCAGTACTTC CASSQRQGEEQYF TRBD1 TRBV11-2 NA TRBJ2-7
TGTGCCAGCAGCTTAAGACCGGGTTCGAACACCGGGGAGCTGTTTTTT CASSLRPGSNTGELFF NA TRBV7-3 NA TRBJ2-2
TGCGCCAGCAGTGAGAGGCGGGGGGCTGAAGCTTTCTTT CASSERRGAEAFF NA TRBV10-1 once TRBJ1-1
TGTGCCAGCAGTGGAGGTAATATCGCCCGTGCAGATACGCAGTATTTT CASSGGNIARADTQYF NA TRBV25-1 NA TRBJ2-3
TGTGCCAGCAGACCCGACCTAGCCAAAAACATTCAGTACTTC CASRPDLAKNIQYF NA TRBV6-6 NA TRBJ2-4
TGTGCCAGCAGCGCCGAACAGGGATACTATGGCTACACCTTC CASSAEQGYYGYTF NA TRBV5-4 medium-sized TRBJ1-2
TGTGCCAGCAGCTTTAACCCGACCTACGAGCAGTACTTC CASSFNPTYEQYF NA TRBV7-9 few TRBJ2-7
TGTGCCTGGAGTGCCGGGGGGCCCTCCTACGAGCAGTACTTC CAWSAGGPSYEQYF NA TRBV30 once TRBJ2-7
TGTGCCAGCAGCGCCAGCACCGGGGAGCTGTTTTTT CASSASTGELFF NA TRBV9 NA TRBJ2-2
TGTGCCAGCAGCCAAGTAGCGGCCCAGCGGAGGTACAATGAGCAGTTCTTC CASSQVAAQRRYNEQFF NA TRBV4-2 NA TRBJ2-1
TGCGCCAGCAGCTCCACCGGGACAGGTATCTCTGGGGCCAACGTCCTGACTTTC CASSSTGTGISGANVLTF TRBD1 TRBV5-1 NA TRBJ2-6